The 14 T cell receptor beta chains presented below share a single source sample, sequenced in a study of breast tumors, draining lymph nodes, adjacent tissues. From the multiplex PCR reads, TCRdb called clonotypes with MiXCR, one entry per CDR3 protein. The sample holds 160,000 or so distinct CDR3 sequences, around 33% seen once. Samples came from axillary lymph nodes draining the breast cancer. The specimen was axillary lymph node tissue. The receptor set was obtained from a female donor with breast cancer. Some clones in this sample may be carry-over from other donors' samples.

This clonotype came up many times. This chain links TRBV4-2 with TRBJ1-4, with D possibly TRBD1 on 6 matching bases. This CDR3 is 18 amino acids long. V was cut by 0 bases and J by 0 bases, with 14 bases left in between. Germline CDR1 and CDR2: LGHNA and YNFKEQ. Here the CDR3 reads CASSQEWGRGATNEKLFF. CDR3 coding DNA: TGTGCCAGCAGCCAAGAGTGGGGGAGGGGGGCAACTAATGAAAAACTGTTTTTT.

Notes on this clonotype: One end of the junction varies from germline; a read error may be responsible. This chain uses TRBV4-3 with TRBJ2-2; 7 bases are shared with TRBD2. There are 15 residues in the CDR3. In germline, CDR1 is LGHNA, CDR2 YSLEER. In nucleotides, the CDR3 is TGCGCCAGCAGAGTCTTAGCGGGTGTCGCCGGGGAGCCGTTTTTC. Residues: CASRVLAGVAGEPFF.

Note on this clonotype: A much larger clone is a single base away; this may be a read error. The genes are TRBV28 and TRBJ1-2, with no clear D. The CDR3 spans 12 residues. CDR1 and CDR2 (germline): MDHEN, SYDVKM. CDR3 sequence (DNA): TGTGCCAGCAGTGTAACATGGTTGGGCTACGCCTTC. Translation: CASSVTWLGYAF.

With respect to this clonotype: A read error may be the cause here, since a much bigger clone is one base away. CDR3 amino acids: CASSQPDNRLEQCF. The CDR3 DNA is TGTGCCAGCAGTCAGCCGGACAACCGGCTCGAGCAGTGCTTC. This rearrangement joins TRBV6-6 to TRBJ2-7, with D possibly being TRBD1 (5 bases). This CDR3 is built from 14 residues. Germline loops: CDR1 MNHNY, CDR2 SVGAGI (reference sequence).

About this clonotype itself: A junction end diverges from the germline sequence, so it may reflect a read error. The chain employs TRBV7-9 and TRBJ1-2, with D hard to call. Germline lookup yields CDR1 SEHNR and CDR2 FQNEAQ (reference sequence). This CDR3 has 12 residues. Here the CDR3 DNA reads TGTGCCGGCAGCTTAGGGTTGGGGAGAAATTTATTC. Its translation: CAGSLGLGRNLF.

This clonotype was detected ten times or more. A much larger clonotype is one base distant, so this may be a read error. The conserved final phenylalanine or tryptophan is absent from the CDR3, which likely points to a read error. The chain has TRBV20-1 and TRBJ2-5, with 7 bases fitting TRBD1. The length of the CDR3 is 10 residues. CDR1 and CDR2 (germline): DFQATT, SNEGSKA (reference sequence). With V trimmed by 5 bases and J by 10 bases, 4 bases remained unmatched. The CDR3 sequence: CSAQGTVQYS. The CDR3 bases are TGCAGTGCTCAAGGGACAGTCCAGTACTCC.

A remark on this clonotype: A much larger clone differs from this one at a single base, so this may be a read error. The V gene is TRBV5-6, the J gene TRBJ2-3; 7 bases are a match to TRBD2. Losses at the gene ends were 5 bases for V and 8 bases for J; bases not matched to a gene: 5. The CDR3 sequence is 12 residues long. CDR1 is SGHDT and CDR2 is YYEEEE in the germline V gene. CDR3 protein: CASSRTRTTQYF. The CDR3 DNA follows: TGTGCCAGCAGTCGGACTAGAACTACGCAGTATTTT.

This clonotype was observed many times. The chain joins TRBV28 to TRBJ1-2; no clear D gene. Trimming stripped 7 bases from V and 2 bases from J, with 14 bases between. The V gene's germline CDR1 is MDHEN and CDR2 SYDVKM. The CDR3 consists of 14 residues. This chain's CDR3 is CASTPAGVNYGYTF. The CDR3 DNA reads TGTGCCAGCACCCCCGCCGGGGTGAACTATGGCTACACCTTC.

This clonotype was counted ten times or more. Relative to the germline gene, one junction end is altered; a read error may explain this. The rearrangement links TRBV5-1 to TRBJ2-3; tentative D call: TRBD2 (5 bases). Germline V lookup: CDR1 SGHRS, CDR2 YFSETQ. The CDR3 has 12 residues. The chain's CDR3 is CASSLATDTQYF. The CDR3 DNA reads as TGTGCCAGCAGCCTAGCAACAGATACGCAGTATTTT.

This clonotype has ten or more counts. V usage is TRBV9 and J usage is TRBJ2-1, with 8 bases matching TRBD2. Germline V gene lookup returns CDR1 SGDLS and CDR2 YYNGEE. V shed 3 bases, J shed 10 bases, and the junction held 9 bases outside the gene matches. This CDR3 has 14 amino acids. As DNA, the CDR3 is TGTGCCAGCAGCGCAGTAGCGGGGTCGAGGGAGCAGTTCTTC. Translated, it gives CASSAVAGSREQFF.

The sample holds many counts of this clonotype. V and J are TRBV19 and TRBJ2-7, with D perhaps TRBD1 or TRBD2 (5 bases each). Germline CDR1 and CDR2: LNHDA and SQIVND (reference sequence). The CDR3 is made up of 15 amino acids. Trimming left V 6 bases short and J 0 bases short, with 15 bases between. The CDR3 sequence is CASRAGTGSSYEQYF. The DNA for the CDR3 is TGTGCCAGTAGAGCCGGGACGGGGAGCTCCTACGAGCAGTACTTC.

There are many counts of this clonotype. J is TRBJ2-2 and V is TRBV28; 10 bases align to TRBD1. There are 15 residues in the CDR3. CDR1 is MDHEN, CDR2 SYDVKM, per germline. The V gene end was trimmed by 3 bases and the J gene end by 7 bases; junction bases not matched to a gene: 5. The CDR3 nucleotides read TGTGCCAGCAGTTTTTGGACAGGGGGAGGCGGGGAGCTGTTTTTT. As protein: CASSFWTGGGGELFF. Based on the CDR3 plus reference TRBV28 and TRBJ2-2, the full variable domain is DVKVTQSSRYLVKRTGEKVFLECVQDMDHENMFWYRQDPGLGLRLIYFSYDVKMKEKGDIPEGYSVSREKKERFSLILESASTNQTSMYLCASSFWTGGGGELFFGEGSRLTVL.

This clonotype was counted at least ten times. The chain couples TRBV27 to TRBJ1-6, with D maybe TRBD1 (6 bases). V was trimmed by 1 base and J by 9 bases, leaving 19 bases between them. In germline, CDR1 is MNHEY, CDR2 SMNVEV (reference sequence). CDR3 length equals 17 residues. The CDR3 is CASSLWVAGKGGSPLHF. CDR3 coding DNA: TGTGCCAGCAGTTTATGGGTGGCAGGGAAAGGGGGTTCACCCCTCCACTTT.

This clonotype was counted ten times or more. This chain links TRBV27 with TRBJ1-6, with a tentative D call TRBD1 (5 bases). Germline-derived CDR1 and CDR2 are MNHEY and SMNVEV (reference sequence). The CDR3 contains 16 residues. V lost 7 bases and J lost 6, with 19 bases in between. In DNA, the CDR3 is TGTGCCAGCAACCCCTCCTCCGCAGGGCGTAATTCACCCCTCCACTTT. This codes for CASNPSSAGRNSPLHF.